The 8 T cell receptor beta chains in this list originate from one sample, sequenced in a study of naive and memory T cell subsets. Points from the study as a whole: Possibly reflecting memory cells re-expressing CD45RA, a few larger clonotypes occurred in naive repertoires, especially CD8.

The beta constant-region primer was an equimolar mix of two oligonucleotides covering TRBC1 and TRBC2. Ligated cDNA was amplified by four rounds of PCR with nested alpha and beta constant-region primers and SP2. One entry per CDR3 protein, called by TCRdb with MiXCR from the UMI-ligation and nested PCR reads. The data contain under 150,000 distinct CDR3 sequences, approximately 20% of them singletons. Their recognized antigens are unknown. The specimen sequenced was naive CD8+ T cells from blood. These receptors came from a human donor in good health.

There are a few counts of this clonotype. The CDR3 nucleotides are TGTGCCAGCAGTGCCTGGACCGGGCTGGGCGAGCAGTACTTC. Protein: CASSAWTGLGEQYF. This chain joins TRBV12-3 or TRBV12-4 and TRBJ2-7, with no clear D. The CDR3 length is 14 residues. Trimming shortened V by 5 bases and J by 6 bases, and 17 bases separated the two germline ends.

This clonotype was seen a handful of times. This chain connects TRBV29-1 to TRBJ2-2; D remains ambiguous. Germline V gene data show CDR1 as SQVTM and CDR2 as ANQGSEA. Trimming pared 5 bases from V and 6 bases from J, leaving 10 bases between. This CDR3 is 12 amino acids long. The CDR3, as DNA: TGCAGCGTTAGATGGGTTTCCGGGGAGCTGTTTTTT. Protein sequence: CSVRWVSGELFF.

This clonotype occurred a few times. One end of the junction is discordant with germline, which a read error may explain. The chain carries TRBV5-1 and TRBJ2-1, with TRBD2 identical over 10 bases. The CDR3 sequence is 15 residues long. Germline V gene sequence: CDR1 SGHRS, CDR2 YFSETQ. The CDR3 coding sequence is TGCGCCAGCAGCTGGGGGACTAGCGACTACCATGAGCAGTTCTTC. It specifies CASSWGTSDYHEQFF.

The chain recombines TRBV12-3 or TRBV12-4 with TRBJ1-5; D remains ambiguous. Trimming cost V 6 bases and J 6 bases, with 18 bases left between them. CDR3 size: 15 residues. The CDR3 spells CASSSTSSWGQPQHF. The DNA of the CDR3 is TGTGCCAGCAGCTCGACCTCATCCTGGGGTCAGCCCCAGCATTTT.

This clonotype was picked up many times. This rearrangement joins TRBV27 to TRBJ2-7; no clear D gene. Trimming took 3 bases from V and 4 from J, leaving 13 bases between them. The V gene's germline CDR1 is MNHEY and CDR2 SMNVEV (reference sequence). This CDR3 contains 14 residues. The CDR3 DNA follows: TGTGCCAGCAGTTTCACAGACCATCAATACGAGCAGTACTTC. Protein product: CASSFTDHQYEQYF.

This rearrangement joins TRBV6-5 to TRBJ2-6, with D hard to call. From germline, CDR1 is MNHEY and CDR2 SVGAGI. The V gene lost 5 bases and the J gene lost 0 bases, with 14 bases spanning the gap. This CDR3 contains 17 residues. The CDR3 region is CASSEIPSFSGANVLTF. The CDR3, as DNA: TGTGCCAGCAGTGAAATACCGTCTTTCTCTGGGGCCAACGTCCTGACTTTC.

This chain links TRBV28 with TRBJ2-1, with 10 bases fitting TRBD2. Germline CDR1 MDHEN, CDR2 SYDVKM. V was pared by 5 bases and J by 4 bases, with 5 bases of the junction left unmatched. The CDR3 has 15 amino acids. The CDR3 DNA sequence: TGTGCCAGCAGTATACTAGCGGGAAAATACAATGAGCAGTTCTTC. This translates into CASSILAGKYNEQFF.

The CDR3 is CSVEVDLNADEQYF. DNA of the CDR3: TGCAGCGTTGAAGTCGATTTGAATGCCGACGAGCAGTACTTC. The chain combines TRBV29-1 with TRBJ2-7; no clear D. The length of the CDR3 is 14 residues. Germline-derived CDR1 and CDR2 are SQVTM and ANQGSEA. With 1 base removed from V and 5 bases from J, the gap between germline ends came to 15 bases.